The 12 T cell receptor beta chains in this list originate from one sample, sequenced in a study of CD8 T cells in Susac syndrome (dated by TCRdb to about 2019). Library preparation used the immunoSEQ multiplex PCR assay. RNA was extracted with the RNeasy kit and about 0.5 to 1 ug was reverse transcribed using random hexamers. In-frame beta chains were kept once TCRdb had trimmed the public reads at Q25 with fastp and called clones with MiXCR. One record per CDR3 amino acid sequence lists the most common genes and DNA. The sample table contains about 160,000 distinct CDR3 sequences; only one count was recorded for 93% of them. Clones ranked in the top ten supply just over 0.13% of the sample. The sequenced material came from CD4+ T cells from PBMCs. These TCRs come from a human donor in good health.

The DNA of the CDR3 is TGTGCCAGCTCTCGTAACCCCGGGACAGAAGATGGCTACACCTTC. This gives the protein CASSRNPGTEDGYTF. The chain couples TRBV18 to TRBJ1-2, with TRBD1 matching over 7 bases. With 6 bases clipped from V and 6 bases from J, the junction kept 13 bases outside the gene matches. CDR1 is KGHSH, CDR2 LQKENI, per germline. The CDR3 has 15 amino acids.

This rearrangement joins TRBV29-1 to TRBJ1-3, with D perhaps matching TRBD1 (5 bases). Deletions cut 4 bases from V and 2 bases from J, with 9 bases between. Germline CDR1 reads SQVTM; CDR2 reads ANQGSEA. This CDR3 has 13 amino acids. The CDR3 region is CSVAEGTGNTIYF. Written as DNA, the CDR3 is TGCAGCGTTGCAGAGGGGACTGGAAACACCATATATTTT.

The table lists this clonotype with a count of one. V is TRBV18 and J is TRBJ1-2; TRBD1 is a possible D gene (6 bases). V was trimmed by 5 bases and J by 2 bases, leaving 15 bases between them. The CDR3 sequence is 15 residues long. Germline values: CDR1 KGHSH, CDR2 LQKENI. In DNA, the CDR3 is TGTGCCAGCTCATCAGGACAGACCCACAACTATGGCTACACCTTC. Amino acids: CASSSGQTHNYGYTF. Complete variable domain (other parts from reference TRBV18 and TRBJ1-2): NAGVMQNPRHLVRRRGQEARLRCSPMKGHSHVYWYRQLPEEGLKFMVYLQKENIIDESGMPKERFSAEFPKEGPSILRIQQVVRGDSAAYFCASSSGQTHNYGYTFGSGTRLTVV.

This clonotype appeared a single time. The chain recombines TRBV20-1 with TRBJ2-7; D is unresolved. Germline CDR1 reads DFQATT; CDR2 reads SNEGSKA (reference sequence). This CDR3 contains 11 residues. V lost 2 bases, J lost 7 bases, and 9 bases lay in between. CDR3 amino acids: CSARSRWEQYF. The CDR3 nucleotides are TGCAGTGCTAGATCCCGTTGGGAGCAGTACTTC.

The chain links TRBV12-3 or TRBV12-4 to TRBJ1-4; D remains ambiguous. Trimming left V 3 bases short and J 11 bases short, with 16 bases between. This CDR3 spans 14 amino acids. The CDR3: CASSLTSGLVKLFF. For the CDR3, the DNA is TGTGCCAGCAGTTTGACATCAGGTTTAGTTAAACTGTTTTTT.

This chain joins TRBV6-1 and TRBJ2-6; TRBD1 is a possible D gene (5 bases). The CDR3 consists of 15 residues. The V and J ends lost 6 bases and 0 bases respectively, with 9 bases between them. Germline loops: CDR1 MNHNS, CDR2 SASEGT. The CDR3 nucleotides read TGTGCCAGCAGGCCAGGGCCCTCTGGGGCCAACGTCCTGACTTTC. Amino acids: CASRPGPSGANVLTF.

The rearrangement uses TRBV3-1 and TRBJ2-2; TRBD1 or TRBD2 may be the D gene (6 bases each). The CDR3 covers 14 residues. Germline loops: CDR1 LGHDT, CDR2 YNNKEL (reference sequence). With 1 base removed from V and 6 bases from J, the gap between germline ends came to 9 bases. This CDR3 reads CASSQVGGSGELFF. CDR3 sequence (DNA): TGTGCCAGCAGCCAAGTAGGGGGGTCCGGGGAGCTGTTTTTT.

Only one count was recorded for this clonotype. The chain recombines TRBV30 with TRBJ1-1; no definite D call. Germline-derived CDR1 and CDR2 are GTSNPN and SVGIG (reference sequence). The V end was cut by 2 bases, the J end by 4 bases, with 5 bases between. This CDR3 has 11 residues. CDR3 loop: CAWSLTTEAFF. CDR3 DNA sequence: TGTGCCTGGAGTCTGACCACTGAAGCTTTCTTT.

This clonotype was seen a handful of times. This rearrangement joins TRBV18 to TRBJ1-1; D is unresolved. The ends were cut back, 2 bases at V and 0 bases at J, with 4 bases in the middle. The CDR3 is 13 amino acids. Per germline, CDR1 KGHSH and CDR2 LQKENI. The CDR3 DNA reads as TGTGCCAGCTCACCAGACCTGAACACTGAAGCTTTCTTT. It is translated as CASSPDLNTEAFF.

The J gene is TRBJ2-2, the V gene TRBV2; weak D call: TRBD1 (6 bases). This CDR3 has 15 amino acids. Trimming removed 4 bases from V and 5 bases from J, with 14 bases in between. CDR1 is SNHLY and CDR2 is FYNNEI in the germline V gene. The CDR3 region has the DNA TGTGCCAGCAGTGCTAGGTGGGGGCAGACCGGGGAGCTGTTTTTT. It specifies CASSARWGQTGELFF. Full variable domain (outside the CDR3, taken from reference TRBV2 and TRBJ2-2): EPEVTQTPSHQVTQMGQEVILRCVPISNHLYFYWYRQILGQKVEFLVSFYNNEISEKSEIFDDQFSVERPDGSNFTLKIRSTKLEDSAMYFCASSARWGQTGELFFGEGSRLTVL.

The gene calls are TRBV11-2 and TRBJ2-5; weak D call: TRBD1 (8 bases). The V end was cut by 6 bases, the J end by 5 bases, with 19 bases between. The CDR3 runs 15 residues. Germline CDR1 and CDR2: SGHAT and FQNNGV. The CDR3 DNA follows: TGTGCCAGCAGTTTACCACAGGGGGGGGGTGAGACCCAGTACTTC. The encoded protein is CASSLPQGGGETQYF.

The CDR3 bases are TGTGCCAGCAGCTTGGATACCGGGACTAGCGGTTACAATGAGCAGTTCTTC. Residues: CASSLDTGTSGYNEQFF. The V and J genes are TRBV5-6 and TRBJ2-1, with 11 bases identical to TRBD2. V was clipped by 0 bases and J by 4 bases; unmatched bases: 6. CDR3 length: 17 residues. Germline CDR1 is SGHDT and CDR2 is YYEEEE.